A selection of T cell receptor beta chains follows, all from one sample in a study of cytomegalovirus exposure and HLA in healthy donors. Sequencing was performed with immunoSEQ multiplex PCR; in TCRdb, only in-frame clones are kept and a portion is missing. This sample has tens of thousands of clones; more than 70% occur once, and the top ten carry 8% to 9%. The sample comprised PBMCs. The receptors come from a woman in her 30s in good health and CMV-seropositive. The CDR3 runs from the conserved cysteine through the conserved F or W. Size is stated for part of the rows, as once, few or many counts, or as a class when the clone is expanded.

size	length	V	J	CDR3
once	14	TRBV6-5	TRBJ1-5	CASRGEGVGGTQHF
NA	13	TRBV27	TRBJ1-5	CASRQHLNQPQHF
NA	14	TRBV25-1	TRBJ1-1	CASSLSGSNTEAFF
NA	16	TRBV19	TRBJ2-3	CASSIISGMPTDTQYF
NA	13	TRBV5-6	TRBJ2-5	CASSLGQGGTQYF
once	15	TRBV4-1	TRBJ2-1	CASSQGNGFYNEQFF
once	11	TRBV30	TRBJ2-5	CAWSVQERQYF
NA	15	TRBV4-1	TRBJ1-2	CASSQEGGRVGGYTF
once	14	TRBV2	TRBJ1-3	CASRRDSSGNTIYF
NA	14	TRBV27	TRBJ1-1	CASSLLGGNTEAFF
NA	13	TRBV5-4	TRBJ2-3	CASSATTGDTQYF
NA	15	TRBV6-1	TRBJ2-7	CATTTSSSYPYEQYF
few	12	TRBV27	TRBJ1-5	CASSSNNQPQHF
NA	12	TRBV7-2	TRBJ1-2	CASSLGLQGYTF
NA	15	TRBV7-9	TRBJ2-7	CASSAGTSGSLEQYF
NA	12	TRBV10-1	TRBJ2-7	CASSDSGGEQYF
NA	15	TRBV5-4	TRBJ2-5	CASSFPGGRAETQYF
NA	13	TRBV27	TRBJ2-2	CASSLDGSWELFF
NA	14	TRBV6-5	TRBJ2-7	CASSYSAGIYEQYF
NA	16	TRBV7-3	TRBJ2-1	CASSLIPSRDYNEQFF
few	15	TRBV28	TRBJ1-2	CASSLQVTTNYGYTF
NA	14	TRBV5-4	TRBJ1-1	CASSFGPQNTEAFF
NA	16	TRBV5-1	TRBJ2-1	CARSPRLAGGYNEQFF
NA	15	TRBV11-2	TRBJ1-2	CASRSSGAPSYGYTF
NA	13	TRBV5-1	TRBJ1-2	CASSPGTTRGYTF
NA	14	TRBV6-5	TRBJ1-2	CASSFGQLNYGYTF
NA	15	TRBV19	TRBJ2-7	CASSSRQGARSEQYF
few	13	TRBV10-3	TRBJ1-2	CASTGTGIVGYTF
NA	14	TRBV19	TRBJ2-7	CASMGAGESYEQYF
NA	14	TRBV30	TRBJ1-6	CAWSVDTGKSPLHF
few	17	TRBV6-1	TRBJ2-3	CASSEVPGTGGADTQYF
NA	14	TRBV28	TRBJ2-7	CASSFPGDGHEQYF
NA	14	TRBV28	TRBJ1-4	CASSFRQGREKLFF
NA	15	TRBV9	TRBJ2-3	CASSGGSKTSDTQYF
NA	16	TRBV10-2	TRBJ2-3	CASIGGGPPRTDTQYF
few	17	TRBV5-1	TRBJ2-7	CASSLTSGRLLRREQYF
NA	17	TRBV4-2	TRBJ2-6	CASSQEGGPGGANVLTF
NA	13	TRBV30	TRBJ2-2	CAWSVPPAGELFF
NA	16	TRBV5-6	TRBJ2-3	CASSFIAGYSTDTQYF
NA	15	TRBV6-5	TRBJ1-3	CASSQEQRSGNTIYF
NA	15	TRBV28	TRBJ2-2	CASRQGGPNTGELFF
NA	16	TRBV28	TRBJ1-4	CASSSPRTGGNEKLFF
NA	14	TRBV28	TRBJ2-7	CASSRFTAVYEQYF
few	15	TRBV7-9	TRBJ2-7	CASSGGEGRAYEQYF
NA	15	TRBV25-1	TRBJ2-5	CASSELTGARETQYF
NA	13	TRBV7-2	TRBJ1-2	CASSLILTDSNTF
NA	14	TRBV6-1	TRBJ2-7	CASSDAGTSGEQYF
NA	15	TRBV9	TRBJ2-1	CASSAAGTPPNEQFF
NA	15	TRBV5-8	TRBJ1-5	CASSLSGHSNQPQHF
NA	14	TRBV18	TRBJ1-2	CASSPTETNYGYTF
few	14	TRBV19	TRBJ2-3	CASSGQYGPDTQYF
NA	15	TRBV6-5	TRBJ2-7	CASSLAGVNVYEQYF